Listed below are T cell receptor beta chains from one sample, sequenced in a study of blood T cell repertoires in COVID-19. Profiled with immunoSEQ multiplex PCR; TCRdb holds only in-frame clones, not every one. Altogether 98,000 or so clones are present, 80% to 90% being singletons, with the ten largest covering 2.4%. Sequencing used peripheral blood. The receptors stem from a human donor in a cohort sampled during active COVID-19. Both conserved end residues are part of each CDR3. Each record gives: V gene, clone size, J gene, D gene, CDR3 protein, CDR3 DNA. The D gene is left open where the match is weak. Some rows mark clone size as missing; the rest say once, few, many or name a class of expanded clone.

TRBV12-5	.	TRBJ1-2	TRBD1	CASGLGQGAGYGYTF	TGTGCTAGTGGTTTGGGACAGGGGGCAGGGTATGGCTACACCTTC
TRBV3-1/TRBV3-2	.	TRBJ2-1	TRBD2	CASSNRGGGNEQFF	TGTGCCAGCAGCAACCGCGGGGGGGGGAATGAGCAGTTCTTC
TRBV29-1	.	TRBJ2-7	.	CSVDGLGGSYEQYF	TGCAGCGTTGATGGCCTGGGGGGAAGTTACGAGCAGTACTTC
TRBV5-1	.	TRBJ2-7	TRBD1	CASSLTGVREQYF	TGCGCCAGCAGCTTGACAGGGGTACGGGAGCAGTACTTC
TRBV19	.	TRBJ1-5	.	CASSIWKGDQPQHF	TGTGCCAGTAGTATTTGGAAGGGGGATCAGCCCCAGCATTTT
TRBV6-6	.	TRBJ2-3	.	CASSQPQRGRTDTQYF	TGTGCCAGCAGTCAACCTCAAAGGGGCCGCACAGATACGCAGTATTTT
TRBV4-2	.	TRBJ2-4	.	CASSQGAGASKNIQYF	TGTGCCAGCAGCCAAGGGGCTGGGGCGAGCAAAAACATTCAGTACTTC
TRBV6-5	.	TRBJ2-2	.	CASRIRASGELFF	TGTGCCAGCAGAATCAGGGCGAGCGGGGAGCTGTTTTTT
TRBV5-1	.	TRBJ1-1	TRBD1	CASSSTDREDTEAFF	TGCGCCAGCAGCTCGACGGACAGGGAGGACACTGAAGCTTTCTTT
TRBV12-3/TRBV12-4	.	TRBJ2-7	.	CASSFQGNYEQYF	TGTGCCAGCAGTTTCCAGGGGAACTACGAGCAGTACTTC
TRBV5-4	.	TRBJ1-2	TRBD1	CASSLLGQGGGYTF	TGTGCCAGCAGCTTGTTGGGACAGGGTGGTGGCTACACCTTC
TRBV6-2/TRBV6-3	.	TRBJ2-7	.	CASSWGGSYYEQYF	TGTGCCAGCAGCTGGGGCGGCTCCTACTACGAGCAGTACTTC
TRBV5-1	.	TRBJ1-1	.	CASSAQERAATNTEAFF	TGCGCCAGCAGCGCCCAGGAGAGGGCTGCCACGAACACTGAAGCTTTCTTT
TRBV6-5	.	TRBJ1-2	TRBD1	CASSYGQGATYGYTF	TGTGCCAGCAGTTACGGACAGGGGGCCACCTATGGCTACACCTTC
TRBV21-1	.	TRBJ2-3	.	CASSIRTGRDLTDTQYF	TGTGCCAGCAGCATACGTACCGGGAGGGATCTCACAGATACGCAGTATTTT
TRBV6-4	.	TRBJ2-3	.	CASSLEVQDTQYF	TGTGCCAGCAGTCTAGAGGTCCAAGATACGCAGTATTTT
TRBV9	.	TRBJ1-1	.	CASSVESAGIGTEAFF	TGTGCCAGCAGCGTAGAATCCGCGGGTATTGGCACTGAAGCTTTCTTT
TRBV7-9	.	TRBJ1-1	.	CASSTDRERLNTEAFF	TGTGCCAGCAGCACGGACCGGGAGCGACTGAACACTGAAGCTTTCTTT
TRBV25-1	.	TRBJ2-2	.	CASSSPGVTGELFF	TGTGCCAGCAGTTCCCCAGGCGTCACCGGGGAGCTGTTTTTT
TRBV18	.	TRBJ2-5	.	CASSPPGHQETQYF	TGTGCCAGCTCACCACCGGGACATCAAGAGACCCAGTACTTC
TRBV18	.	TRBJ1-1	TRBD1	CASSPLPQGATEAFF	TGTGCCAGCTCACCCCTACCACAGGGGGCCACTGAAGCTTTCTTT
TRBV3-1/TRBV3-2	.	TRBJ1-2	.	CASSERGGRGYTF	TGTGCCAGCAGCGAGAGAGGGGGTCGTGGCTACACCTTC
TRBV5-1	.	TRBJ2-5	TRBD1	CASSSQGHVGETQYF	TGCGCCAGCAGCTCACAGGGGCATGTTGGCGAGACCCAGTACTTC
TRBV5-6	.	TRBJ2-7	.	CASSLFSGYSTLNEQYF	TGTGCCAGCAGCTTGTTCTCCGGCTACTCCACACTAAACGAGCAGTACTTC
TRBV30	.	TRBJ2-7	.	CAWSSGAGGSYEQYF	TGTGCCTGGAGCTCAGGGGCCGGCGGCTCCTACGAGCAGTACTTC
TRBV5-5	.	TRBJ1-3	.	CASSLSQLSGNTIYF	TGTGCCAGCAGCTTATCCCAACTGTCTGGAAACACCATATATTTT
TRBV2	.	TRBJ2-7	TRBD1	CASRRQGTTYEQYF	TGTGCCAGCCGGCGACAGGGGACAACCTACGAGCAGTACTTC
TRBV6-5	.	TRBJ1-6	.	CASSYRGSDNSPLHF	TGTGCCAGCAGTTACAGGGGAAGCGATAATTCACCCCTCCACTTT
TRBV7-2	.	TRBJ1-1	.	CASSSGGGVGTEAFF	TGTGCCAGCAGCTCAGGCGGGGGGGTAGGCACTGAAGCTTTCTTT
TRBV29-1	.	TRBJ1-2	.	CSGLRDMNYGYTF	TGCAGCGGACTCCGGGACATGAACTATGGCTACACCTTC
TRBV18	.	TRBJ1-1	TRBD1	CASSQDRENTEAFF	TGTGCCAGCTCACAGGACAGGGAGAACACTGAAGCTTTCTTT
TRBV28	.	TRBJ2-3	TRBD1	CASSPRGTAITDTQYF	TGTGCCAGCAGTCCCAGGGGGACGGCAATCACAGATACGCAGTATTTT
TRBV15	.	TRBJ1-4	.	CATSRDRGNEKLFF	TGTGCCACCAGCAGGGACCGGGGTAATGAAAAACTGTTTTTT
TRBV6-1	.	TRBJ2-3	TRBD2	CASSEYPGGGTDTQYF	TGTGCCAGCAGTGAATACCCGGGAGGGGGCACAGATACGCAGTATTTT
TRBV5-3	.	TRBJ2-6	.	CARSYYKLSGANVLTF	TGTGCCAGAAGCTATTATAAGCTCTCTGGGGCCAACGTCCTGACTTTC
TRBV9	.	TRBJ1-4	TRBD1	CASSRRGQGGGEKLFF	TGTGCCAGCAGCAGACGAGGACAGGGAGGAGGTGAAAAACTGTTTTTT
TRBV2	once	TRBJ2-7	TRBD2	CASSEGGGAYEQYF	TGTGCCAGCAGTGAGGGCGGGGGAGCGTACGAGCAGTACTTC
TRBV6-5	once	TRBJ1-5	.	CASSPGGRHQPQHF	TGTGCCAGCAGCCCCGGGGGGCGACATCAGCCCCAGCATTTT